This TCR beta chain was sequenced for a study of CDR3 diversity in severe acne (dated by TCRdb to between 2017 and 2020). CDR1 and CDR2 are drawn from the germline V gene (reference sequence): LNHDA, SQIVND. V and J are truncated by 9 bases and 8 bases respectively, leaving an intervening sequence of 22 bases. There are 14 amino acids in the CDR3, from cysteine to phenylalanine inclusive. Only CDR3 DNA is held: 42 bases, read in frame from base 1. Library preparation employed PCR. Sequenced on an Illumina HiSeq 2000. The public sequencing data were trimmed at Q25 with fastp and processed into clonotypes with MiXCR by TCRdb, which kept only in-frame beta chains. For every CDR3 protein sequence, its rows merge into one entry that carries the most common genes and DNA. The sample has more than 70,000 distinct CDR3 sequences on record, 49% of them singletons. Around a tenth of the sample goes to the ten largest clones.

Regarding this clonotype: The clone's antigen remains unknown. No much larger clone exists at a distance of one base, and base qualities are not known.

Sequenced: blood. The sequence derives from a male donor with severe acne vulgaris. The chain uses TRBV19 and TRBJ1-2; D gene: possibly TRBD1, on 5 matching bases. This receptor has the CDR3 CASTHGTYVGGYTF. The DNA sequence follows: TGTGCCAGCACACACGGGACCTACGTCGGCGGCTACACCTTC.